Included here is one T cell receptor (beta chain) sequence, with context. The data were obtained in a study of control samples from healthy donors and cancer patients. Sequencing used immunoSEQ multiplex PCR; TCRdb keeps in-frame clones, though not all of them. Here the sample spans about 120,000 clones, 88% being singletons. In germline, CDR1 is KGHDR, CDR2 SFDVKD. This CDR3 has 13 residues. V was clipped by 0 bases and J by 6 bases, with 7 bases between them. This receptor was taken from a man between 35 and 55 years old in good health. This chain links TRBV24-1 with TRBJ1-1; D ambiguous. Input material: blood. DNA of the CDR3: TGTGCCACCAGTGATTTGCTGGGCCCTGAAGCTTTCTTT. Its protein is CATSDLLGPEAFF.